The 28 T cell receptor beta chains in this list originate from one sample, sequenced in a study of blood T cell dynamics during melanoma immunotherapy (dated by TCRdb to 2020 to 2022). The intended sense of this specimen's time point label: pre-treatment baseline. Library preparation used the immunoSEQ multiplex PCR assay. TCRdb obtained this table from immuneACCESS and retained in-frame rearrangements with V and J assigned. These tables miss some clones; where compared with another copy, unresolved V genes account for less than half of the shortfall, and the remainder is unexplained. Counted in this sample were approximately 11,000 clones; roughly 85% of them appeared once. Under 20% of the sample rests with the top ten. The source material was blood, sampled from a patient treated with checkpoint blockade. The receptors here all came from a human donor with melanoma.

The chain is built from TRBV4-3 and TRBJ1-1; D uncertain. From germline, CDR1 is LGHNA and CDR2 YSLEER. Trimming stripped 1 base from V and 3 bases from J, with 12 bases between. The CDR3 sequence is 15 residues long. CDR3: CASSQGSPRHTEAFF. The DNA for the CDR3 is TGCGCCAGCAGCCAAGGGTCCCCACGACACACTGAAGCTTTCTTT.

The chain employs TRBV19 and TRBJ2-5; D is unresolved. This CDR3 has 14 amino acids. Trimming took 3 bases from V and 1 from J, leaving 9 bases between them. Germline V gives CDR1 LNHDA, CDR2 SQIVND (reference sequence). CDR3 DNA: TGTGCCAGTAGTATGTTAGGGATCCAAGAGACCCAGTACTTC. It specifies CASSMLGIQETQYF.

The V gene is TRBV5-6, the J gene TRBJ2-3, with 9 bases identical to TRBD2. The CDR3 covers 14 residues. V lost 7 bases to trimming and J lost 3 bases; unmatched junction nucleotides: 6. Germline assignment: CDR1 SGHDT and CDR2 YYEEEE. The CDR3 DNA reads as TGTGCCAGCTCGGCGACTAGCGGAACAGATACGCAGTATTTT. It yields the protein CASSATSGTDTQYF. Variable domain in full (rest from reference TRBV5-6 and TRBJ2-3): DAGVTQSPTHLIKTRGQQVTLRCSPKSGHDTVSWYQQALGQGPQFIFQYYEEEERQRGNFPDRFSGHQFPNYSSELNVNALLLGDSALYLCASSATSGTDTQYFGPGTRLTVL.

This chain joins TRBV2 and TRBJ2-1; 8 positions match TRBD2. The CDR3 is 14 amino acids. V was clipped by 5 bases and J by 9 bases; unmatched bases: 9. Germline CDR1 is SNHLY and CDR2 is FYNNEI. Written as DNA, the CDR3 is TGTGCCAGCAGTTCTTCCGGGACTAGGACTGAGCAGTTCTTC. Translating gives CASSSSGTRTEQFF. Using reference TRBV2 and TRBJ2-1 for the parts outside the CDR3, the full variable domain is EPEVTQTPSHQVTQMGQEVILRCVPISNHLYFYWYRQILGQKVEFLVSFYNNEISEKSEIFDDQFSVERPDGSNFTLKIRSTKLEDSAMYFCASSSSGTRTEQFFGPGTRLTVL.

The chain carries TRBV7-9 and TRBJ1-1; perhaps TRBD1 as D (6 bases). Trimming removed 0 bases from V and 5 bases from J, with 10 bases in between. The CDR3 is 14 amino acids. Germline V CDR1 and CDR2: SEHNR, FQNEAQ (reference sequence). The CDR3 sequence is CASSLAGGRTEAFF. CDR3 coding DNA: TGTGCCAGCAGCTTAGCAGGGGGGAGGACTGAAGCTTTCTTT.

The chain couples TRBV4-2 to TRBJ1-1; D not certain. CDR1 is LGHNA, CDR2 YNFKEQ, per germline. This CDR3 comprises 15 residues. V was pared by 4 bases and J by 0 bases, with 12 bases between. The CDR3 nucleotides read TGTGCCAGCAGCCCCGAGGGTACCATGAACACTGAAGCTTTCTTT. Its protein product is CASSPEGTMNTEAFF.

The chain has TRBV6-5 and TRBJ2-5; TRBD1 aligns across 9 bases. The CDR3 has 15 amino acids. With V trimmed by 4 bases and J by 5 bases, 8 bases remained unmatched. CDR1 is MNHEY and CDR2 is SVGAGI in the germline V gene. CDR3 protein: CASSSRDRVRETQYF. The CDR3 nucleotides read TGTGCCAGCAGTTCTCGGGACAGGGTACGGGAGACCCAGTACTTC.

This clone was counted a few times. CDR3 protein: CASSLHRSSGNTIYF. CDR3 in DNA: TGTGCCAGCAGCTTACACAGGAGCTCTGGAAACACCATATATTTT. V usage is TRBV7-2 and J usage is TRBJ1-3; D may be TRBD1 (5 bases). Trimming cost V 2 bases and J 0 bases, with 8 bases left between them. The CDR3 sequence is 15 residues long. In germline, CDR1 is SGHTA, CDR2 FQGNSA.

This sequence joins TRBV4-2 and TRBJ2-3, with 11 bases aligning to TRBD2. The J segment lost 2 bases and the V segment lost 3 bases, leaving 19 bases of the junction unmatched. Germline assignment: CDR1 LGHNA and CDR2 YNFKEQ. The CDR3 contains 21 residues. The CDR3 here is CASSHHPARLAGNASTDTQYF. The DNA of the CDR3 is TGTGCCAGCAGCCATCATCCTGCTCGACTAGCGGGAAACGCATCCACAGATACGCAGTATTTT.

The chain couples TRBV27 to TRBJ2-7; D gene uncertain. There are 15 residues in the CDR3. Germline CDR1 and CDR2: MNHEY and SMNVEV (reference sequence). The V end was cut by 0 bases, the J end by 0 bases, with 9 bases between. Written as DNA, the CDR3 is TGTGCCAGCAGTTTATCGAGGCCGAGCTCCTACGAGCAGTACGTC. Protein sequence: CASSLSRPSSYEQYV.

This chain connects TRBV29-1 to TRBJ2-1; D is unclear. Germline V gene sequence: CDR1 SQVTM, CDR2 ANQGSEA. V was shortened by 1 base and J by 9 bases, with 10 bases between the two germline ends. The CDR3 totals 12 residues. CDR3 sequence: CSVEVVWSEQFF. CDR3 sequence (DNA): TGCAGCGTTGAAGTCGTTTGGAGTGAGCAGTTCTTC.

This chain uses TRBV18 with TRBJ1-1, with TRBD1 identical over 8 bases. The germline gives CDR1 KGHSH, CDR2 LQKENI. The CDR3 runs 15 residues. V was clipped by 5 bases and J by 0 bases; unmatched bases: 5. CDR3 sequence (DNA): TGTGCCAGCTCAAGGACAGGGCGGATGAACACTGAAGCTTTCTTT. Translating gives CASSRTGRMNTEAFF.

The chain is built from TRBV28 and TRBJ2-2; D unclear. The V and J ends lost 1 base and 2 bases respectively, with 11 bases between them. Germline values: CDR1 MDHEN, CDR2 SYDVKM. The CDR3 loop spans 16 amino acids. In DNA form, the CDR3 reads TGTGCCAGCAGTTTATTGGCTTGGGTTAACACCGGGGAGCTGTTTTTT. It encodes CASSLLAWVNTGELFF.

The genes are TRBV5-6 and TRBJ2-7; 7 bases fit TRBD1. This CDR3 is 14 amino acids long. V shed 3 bases and J 2 bases; nucleotides not matched to a gene: 5. Germline V gene data show CDR1 as SGHDT and CDR2 as YYEEEE. CDR3 in DNA: TGTGCCAGCAGCTCCCCAGGGGGAACCTACGAGCAGTACGTC. Translation gives CASSSPGGTYEQYV.

The V call is TRBV5-5, the J call TRBJ2-7; D ambiguous. Trimming took 1 base from V and 0 from J, leaving 14 bases between them. The germline CDR1 and CDR2 sequences are SGHKS and YYEKEE (reference sequence). The CDR3 contains 16 residues. Here the CDR3 reads CASSLSVAASSYEQYF. Written as DNA, the CDR3 is TGTGCCAGCAGCTTGTCTGTAGCCGCAAGCTCCTACGAGCAGTACTTC.

The chain links TRBV27 to TRBJ2-7; D not certain. CDR1 and CDR2 from the germline V gene are MNHEY and SMNVEV (reference sequence). V dropped 6 bases and J dropped 0 bases, with 9 bases sitting between them. The CDR3 covers 13 residues. CDR3 region: CASRRHNSYEQYV. In DNA, the CDR3 is TGTGCCAGCAGGAGACACAACTCCTACGAGCAGTACGTC.

This clone was detected only a few times. This sequence joins TRBV30 and TRBJ1-2; the match to TRBD1 covers 7 bases. This CDR3 has 12 amino acids. Trimming cost V 1 base and J 8 bases; bases outside gene matches: 4. Germline lookup yields CDR1 GTSNPN and CDR2 SVGIG (reference sequence). The CDR3 coding sequence is TGTGCCTGGAGTGGAGGGGGCTGGGGCTACACCTTC. This codes for CAWSGGGWGYTF.

This clone was detected only once. The chain joins TRBV6-1 to TRBJ1-1; D remains ambiguous. The CDR3 runs 10 residues. From germline, CDR1 is MNHNS and CDR2 SASEGT. V was cut by 10 bases and J by 3 bases, with 6 bases left in between. Written as DNA, the CDR3 is TGTGCCACCCCTTACACTGAAGCTTTCTTT. Protein sequence: CATPYTEAFF.

The V call is TRBV5-1, the J call TRBJ2-5; TRBD1 matches at 11 bases. CDR3 length: 15 residues. Germline V gene sequence: CDR1 SGHRS, CDR2 YFSETQ. Unmatched junction bases numbered 7, after V lost 4 bases and J lost 5 bases. In nucleotides, the CDR3 is TGCGCCAGCAGCGGGGGACAGGGGGGTGACGAGACCCAGTACTTC. Encoded protein: CASSGGQGGDETQYF.

V gene TRBV6-5 combines with J gene TRBJ2-1, with TRBD2 matching over 13 bases. CDR3 length: 14 residues. CDR1 and CDR2 (germline): MNHEY, SVGAGI. Trimming cost V 7 bases and J 8 bases; bases outside gene matches: 5. This chain's CDR3 is CASTRLAGGDEQFF. DNA for the CDR3: TGTGCCAGCACTAGACTAGCGGGGGGCGATGAGCAGTTCTTC.

Turning to this clone: An end of the junction differs from the germline gene, which may be a read error. The CDR3 region is CVSSLVGTGANVLTF. In nucleotides, the CDR3 is TGTGTCAGCAGCTTAGTAGGGACCGGGGCCAACGTCCTGACTTTC. The V call is TRBV7-2, the J call TRBJ2-6; D is possibly TRBD1 or TRBD2 (5 bases each). The germline V gene encodes CDR1 SGHTA and CDR2 FQGNSA. The length of the CDR3 is 15 residues.

The genes are TRBV28 and TRBJ2-7; 7 nucleotides match TRBD1. This CDR3 comprises 15 residues. Germline V CDR1 and CDR2: MDHEN, SYDVKM. Trimming at V came to 5 bases and at J to 4 bases, leaving 11 bases not matched to a gene. In DNA form, the CDR3 reads TGTGCCAGCAGTAGCCGGGACAGAGCCCCTTACGAGCAGTACGTC. Translated, it gives CASSSRDRAPYEQYV.

The rearrangement joins TRBV18 to TRBJ1-4, with TRBD1 identical over 8 bases. This CDR3 is 15 amino acids long. The germline CDR1 and CDR2 sequences are KGHSH and LQKENI. J was trimmed by 7 bases and V by 1 base; bases with no gene match: 5. CDR3 DNA: TGTGCCAGCTCACCACTGGGCAGGGGGCTTGAAAAACTGTTTTTT. This gives the protein CASSPLGRGLEKLFF.

The chain recombines TRBV28 with TRBJ1-4; D gene unclear. Per the germline V gene, CDR1 is MDHEN and CDR2 is SYDVKM. The CDR3 runs 15 residues. Trimming removed 3 bases at V and 5 bases at J, with 13 bases between. DNA of the CDR3: TGTGCCAGCAGTTTTGCGGGCAGACTAAATGAAAAACTGTTTTTT. This translates into CASSFAGRLNEKLFF.

In its sample, this clone was seen a few times. This chain links TRBV6-5 with TRBJ1-5; no clear D. V dropped 0 bases and J dropped 7 bases, with 4 bases sitting between them. Germline V gives CDR1 MNHEY, CDR2 SVGAGI. There are 12 residues in the CDR3. CDR3 coding DNA: TGTGCCAGCAGTTACTCAGACCAGCCCCAGCATTTT. Its protein product is CASSYSDQPQHF.

The chain is built from TRBV19 and TRBJ2-2, with D maybe TRBD2 (5 bases). The V gene lost 7 bases and the J gene lost 3 bases, with 12 bases spanning the gap. The CDR3 totals 14 residues. Germline V gene lookup returns CDR1 LNHDA and CDR2 SQIVND (reference sequence). The CDR3 sequence: CASKWQRDTGELFF. In DNA, the CDR3 is TGTGCCAGTAAATGGCAGAGGGACACCGGGGAGCTGTTTTTT.

The genes are TRBV5-6 and TRBJ1-5; perhaps TRBD1 as D (5 bases). The V end was cut by 4 bases, the J end by 4 bases, with 9 bases between. The V gene's germline CDR1 is SGHDT and CDR2 YYEEEE. This CDR3 contains 13 residues. CDR3: CASSAWGNQPQHF. The CDR3 DNA follows: TGTGCCAGCAGCGCGTGGGGGAATCAGCCCCAGCATTTT. Looking up the rest from reference TRBV5-6 and TRBJ1-5 gives the full variable domain: DAGVTQSPTHLIKTRGQQVTLRCSPKSGHDTVSWYQQALGQGPQFIFQYYEEEERQRGNFPDRFSGHQFPNYSSELNVNALLLGDSALYLCASSAWGNQPQHFGDGTRLSIL.

This chain links TRBV15 with TRBJ1-4, with D hard to call. This CDR3 is built from 20 residues. The germline V and J ends were trimmed by 5 bases and 3 bases, with 28 bases remaining between them. From germline, CDR1 is LNHNV and CDR2 YYDKDF (reference sequence). CDR3 region: CATSAGPTRKWRFANEKLFF. The CDR3 nucleotides are TGTGCCACCAGCGCCGGACCGACTAGGAAATGGAGGTTTGCTAATGAAAAACTGTTTTTT.